These 7 T cell receptor beta chains share one sample of origin, sequenced in a study of Ad26.COV2.S vaccination and SARS-CoV-2 variants. Sequencing used immunoSEQ multiplex PCR; TCRdb keeps in-frame clones, though not all of them. The table has over 300,000 clones, approximately 83% seen once. Treatment of the sample: roughly 19 received Ad26.COV2.S at low or high dose, single or two shots; about 5 received placebo; per-sample allocation not given. Material that was analyzed had been drawn on day 63 after the first vaccine or placebo injection. The sequences come from peripheral blood, collected in a trial of Ad26.COV2.S vaccine versus placebo. The source of these receptors is a person aged 18 to 65 who received the Ad26.COV2.S COVID-19 vaccine or a placebo.

This clone was observed once. The chain uses TRBV28 and TRBJ1-2, with D perhaps matching TRBD1 (6 bases). This CDR3 has 12 residues. V was cut by 2 bases and J by 8 bases, with 9 bases left in between. The V gene's germline CDR1 is MDHEN and CDR2 SYDVKM. This CDR3 reads CASSLQGRGYTF. CDR3 in DNA: TGTGCCAGCAGTTTACAGGGGCGGGGCTACACCTTC.

The CDR3 region has the DNA TGTGCCAGCAGCTTGGACCCGACTAGCCCTTACCCCAATGAGCAGTTCTTC. As protein: CASSLDPTSPYPNEQFF. The rearrangement uses TRBV5-6 and TRBJ2-1; TRBD2 agrees at 7 bases. The V and J ends lost 0 bases and 6 bases, in that order; junction bases with no gene match: 12. The CDR3 consists of 17 residues. Germline CDR1 and CDR2: SGHDT and YYEEEE.

V and J are TRBV7-9 and TRBJ1-5; D remains ambiguous. The CDR3 has 10 residues. CDR1 and CDR2 from the germline V gene are SEHNR and FQNEAQ (reference sequence). V lost 8 bases to trimming and J lost 5 bases, with 4 bases between them. The CDR3: CASGDQPQHF. The CDR3 nucleotides read TGTGCCAGCGGGGATCAGCCCCAGCATTTT.

V is TRBV14 and J is TRBJ1-2, with D possibly being TRBD1 (5 bases). The length of the CDR3 is 14 residues. V was clipped by 4 bases and J by 3 bases, with 12 bases between them. Germline V gene lookup returns CDR1 SGHDN and CDR2 FVKESK. The CDR3 sequence is CASSRSGADYGYTF. The CDR3 DNA is TGTGCCAGCAGCCGAAGTGGGGCCGACTATGGCTACACCTTC.

The CDR3 loop is CASSVGGNYNEQFF. CDR3 sequence (DNA): TGTGCCAGCAGCGTCGGGGGAAACTACAATGAGCAGTTCTTC. V and J are TRBV7-3 and TRBJ2-1, with a weak D call TRBD2 (6 bases). Germline-derived CDR1 and CDR2 are SGHTA and FQGTGA. Trimming cost V 5 bases and J 3 bases, with 11 bases left between them. This CDR3 region has 14 residues.

The rearrangement joins TRBV12-2 to TRBJ1-2; the D call TRBD1 from the table was never checked on the DNA. TRBV12-2 is a pseudogene locus. The CDR3 sequence is 14 residues long. Here the CDR3 reads CASRLGGYNYGYTF. CDR3 nucleotides: TGTGCAAGTCGCTTAGGGGGCTATAACTATGGCTACACCTTC.

This chain connects TRBV9 to TRBJ1-1; D remains unclear. Trimming took 5 bases from V and 2 from J, leaving 10 bases between them. This CDR3 contains 13 residues. CDR1 SGDLS and CDR2 YYNGEE come from the germline V gene. CDR3 bases: TGTGCCAGCAGTAGGAAGATAAACACTGAAGCTTTCTTT. This gives the protein CASSRKINTEAFF.